This TCR beta chain emerged from a study of cytotoxic CD8 clonotypes in ibrutinib-treated CLL. Study-level information: The patient breakdown showed under 12 relapsed/refractory and roughly 14 treatment-naive cases, with approximately 18 IGHV unmutated.

Per the germline V gene, CDR1 is MNHNS and CDR2 is SASEGT. The CDR3 totals 13 residues. V dropped 9 bases and J dropped 10; count of bases not matched to a gene: 8. With sequencing, the targeted depth ranged from 1 in 200,000 to 1 in 1 million T cells. This table comes from immunoSEQ multiplex PCR, and its TCRdb copy is limited to in-frame clones, with some not included. The sample includes approximately 320,000 clones, 67% seen only once; the top ten take about 5.9%. This clonotype was sampled from a human donor with chronic lymphocytic leukemia. The rearrangement joins TRBV6-1 to TRBJ2-1, with 11 nucleotides matching TRBD2. Source: PBMCs, taken after 36 months of ibrutinib treatment. CDR3 loop: CASLLAGVREQFF. For the CDR3, the DNA is TGTGCCAGTTTACTAGCGGGAGTACGGGAGCAGTTCTTC.